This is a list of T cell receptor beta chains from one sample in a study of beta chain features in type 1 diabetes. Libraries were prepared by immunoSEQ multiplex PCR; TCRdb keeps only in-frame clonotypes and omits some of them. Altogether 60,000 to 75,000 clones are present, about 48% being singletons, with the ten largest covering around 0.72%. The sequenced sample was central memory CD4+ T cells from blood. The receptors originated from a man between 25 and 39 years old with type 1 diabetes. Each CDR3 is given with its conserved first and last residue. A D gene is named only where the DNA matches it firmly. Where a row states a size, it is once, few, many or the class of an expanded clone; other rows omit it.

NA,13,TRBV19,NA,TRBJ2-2,TGTGCCAGTACCCAACTCAACACCGGGGAGCTGTTTTTT,CASTQLNTGELFF
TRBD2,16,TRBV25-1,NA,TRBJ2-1,TGTGCCAGCAGTGTCCCTGGGCGGGGGGCTTACAATGAGCAGTTCTTC,CASSVPGRGAYNEQFF
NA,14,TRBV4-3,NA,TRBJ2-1,TGCGCCAGCAGCCAAGAACCTAGGGGGAATGAGCAGTTCTTC,CASSQEPRGNEQFF
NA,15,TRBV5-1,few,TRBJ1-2,TGCGCCAGCAGCTTGTTCGACACCACTAACTATGGCTACACCTTC,CASSLFDTTNYGYTF
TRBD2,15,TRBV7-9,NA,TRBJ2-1,TGTGCCAGCAGCGAGCTCCTAGCGGGGGTTAATGAGCAGTTCTTC,CASSELLAGVNEQFF
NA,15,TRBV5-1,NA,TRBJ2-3,TGCGCCAGCAGCAACCGGGACAAAAGCACAGATACGCAGTATTTT,CASSNRDKSTDTQYF
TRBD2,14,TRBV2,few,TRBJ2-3,TGTGCCAGCAGGCGGGGGGGCTGGATAGATACGCAGTATTTT,CASRRGGWIDTQYF
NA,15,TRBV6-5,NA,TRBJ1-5,TGTGCCAGCAGTTATGCCCAGGGTAGCAATCAGCCCCAGCATTTT,CASSYAQGSNQPQHF
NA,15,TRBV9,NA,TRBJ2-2,TGTGCCAGCAGCGTAGCGGGACTGAACACCGGGGAGCTGTTTTTT,CASSVAGLNTGELFF
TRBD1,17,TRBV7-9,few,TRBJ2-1,TGTGCCAGCAGCTTAGCCCTCCGAGGGACAGGGGGCAATGAGCAGTTCTTC,CASSLALRGTGGNEQFF
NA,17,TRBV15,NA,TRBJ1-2,TGTGCCACCAGCAGACAAGGGGCTGGGGCCGCTAACTATGGCTACACCTTC,CATSRQGAGAANYGYTF
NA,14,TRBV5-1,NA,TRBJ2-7,TGCGCCAGCAGCTTGGCGAGGCCCAGCGACGAGCAGTACTTC,CASSLARPSDEQYF
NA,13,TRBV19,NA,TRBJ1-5,TGTGCCAGTAGCCCGGGCGGGCGGTTGCCCCAGCATTTT,CASSPGGRLPQHF
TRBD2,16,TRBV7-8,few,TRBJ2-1,TGTGCCAGCTCGTATCGGGAGCGGGGGGCCTACAATGAGCAGTTCTTC,CASSYRERGAYNEQFF
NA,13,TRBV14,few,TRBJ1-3,TGTGCCAGCAGATCGGGGGCTGGAAACACCATATATTTT,CASRSGAGNTIYF
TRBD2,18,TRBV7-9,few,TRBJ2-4,TGTGCCAGCAGCCCCCGGCTAGGCGCGGGGGGAGGCAAAAACATTCAGTACTTC,CASSPRLGAGGGKNIQYF
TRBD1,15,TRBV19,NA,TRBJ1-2,TGTGCCAGTAGTCTCAAAGGGGGCGCTGGGCATGGCTACACCTTC,CASSLKGGAGHGYTF
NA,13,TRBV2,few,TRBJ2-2,TGTGCCAGCAGCTTGACAGACACCGGGGAGCTGTTTTTT,CASSLTDTGELFF
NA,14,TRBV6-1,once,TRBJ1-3,TGTGCCAGCTCCCAAGGGTGGGAGGGAAACACCATATATTTT,CASSQGWEGNTIYF
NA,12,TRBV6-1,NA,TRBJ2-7,TGTGCCAGCAGTGAACCCGGTCCCGAGCAGTACTTC,CASSEPGPEQYF
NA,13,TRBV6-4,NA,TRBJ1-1,TGTGCCAGCAGTGCCCTTTGGAACACTGAAGCTTTCTTT,CASSALWNTEAFF
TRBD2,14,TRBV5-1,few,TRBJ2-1,TGCGCCAGCAGCTTGGCCAGGCGGGAGGGTGAGCAGTTCTTC,CASSLARREGEQFF
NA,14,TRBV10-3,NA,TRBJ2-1,TGTGCCATCAGTGACGCCAGATCCTACAATGAGCAGTTCTTC,CAISDARSYNEQFF
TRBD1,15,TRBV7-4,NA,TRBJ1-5,TGTGCCAGCAGCTTTCAGACAGGGGAGGCTCAGCCCCAGCATTTT,CASSFQTGEAQPQHF